These 10 T cell receptor beta chains came from one sample sequenced in a study of blood T cell repertoires in COVID-19. Using immunoSEQ multiplex PCR, the repertoire was profiled, and TCRdb retains in-frame clones only, with some absent. The data contain a few hundred thousand clones, about 85% of them singletons. The sequenced sample consisted of peripheral blood. The origin of the receptors is a woman aged 18-29 years with acute or convalescent COVID-19.

In this sample, this clone turned up a few times. The CDR3, as DNA: TGTGCCAGCAGTTCACAGGGCCTCCTGGGGGAGACCCAGTACTTC. It yields the protein CASSSQGLLGETQYF. The rearrangement links TRBV28 to TRBJ2-5, with a weak D call TRBD1 (6 bases). V was shortened by 4 bases and J by 5 bases, with 17 bases between the two germline ends. The CDR3 consists of 15 residues. CDR1 and CDR2 from the germline V gene are MDHEN and SYDVKM.

The CDR3 loop reads CASISAAGGEAFF. CDR3 DNA: TGTGCCAGCATCTCGGCGGCAGGGGGTGAAGCTTTCTTT. The chain joins TRBV7-3 to TRBJ1-1; 7 nucleotides line up with TRBD1. The CDR3 has 13 residues. Germline CDR1 reads SGHTA; CDR2 reads FQGTGA. V lost 7 bases, J lost 7 bases, and 9 bases stayed unmatched.

This clone appeared once. CDR3 nucleotide sequence: TGCGCCAGCAGTTACGGGACAGGGGGCTCGGAAGAGACCCAGTACTTC. Its translation: CASSYGTGGSEETQYF. The V call is TRBV5-1, the J call TRBJ2-5; TRBD1 aligns across 12 bases. From germline, CDR1 is SGHRS and CDR2 YFSETQ. The CDR3 extends over 16 amino acids. The trim removed 5 bases at V and 3 bases at J, leaving 8 bases unmatched.

The chain employs TRBV4-1 and TRBJ1-6; a weak D match, TRBD1 (5 bases). The V gene's germline CDR1 is MGHRA and CDR2 YSYEKL. V was trimmed by 4 bases and J by 0 bases, leaving 16 bases between them. The CDR3 is 18 residues long. DNA of the CDR3: TGCGCCAGCAGCCCCGGACACTTTCAACGCTCCTATAATTCACCCCTCCACTTT. This sequence encodes CASSPGHFQRSYNSPLHF.

The chain is built from TRBV27 and TRBJ1-1; perhaps TRBD1 as D (6 bases). V was cut by 4 bases and J by 5 bases, with 14 bases left in between. Germline V gives CDR1 MNHEY, CDR2 SMNVEV (reference sequence). This CDR3 region has 14 residues. The CDR3: CASSYTGRGTEAFF. The DNA of the CDR3 is TGTGCCAGCAGTTACACAGGGAGAGGGACTGAAGCTTTCTTT.

J is TRBJ1-6 and V is TRBV18; D possibly corresponds to TRBD1 (6 bases). V was clipped by 6 bases and J by 10 bases, with 19 bases between them. This CDR3 is built from 15 residues. Germline assignment: CDR1 KGHSH and CDR2 LQKENI. CDR3 nucleotide sequence: TGTGCCAGCTCGGCCAGGGGCGAAGGAAGATCACCCCTCCACTTT. It encodes CASSARGEGRSPLHF.

This clone was observed a handful of times. The rearrangement links TRBV3-1 (or the pseudogene TRBV3-2) to TRBJ1-6; 7 nucleotides match TRBD1. The CDR3 contains 14 residues. Germline V gene lookup returns CDR1 LGHDT and CDR2 YNNKEL (reference sequence). The J segment lost 6 bases and the V segment lost 2 bases, leaving 1 base of the junction unmatched. The CDR3 DNA reads TGTGCCAGCAGCCAAACAGGGGCTAATTCACCCCTCCACTTT. It yields the protein CASSQTGANSPLHF.

This sequence joins TRBV11-2 and TRBJ1-1; D is perhaps TRBD1 (6 bases). The ends were cut back, 0 bases at V and 5 bases at J, with 13 bases in the middle. The CDR3 contains 15 residues. Germline assignment: CDR1 SGHAT and CDR2 FQNNGV. This CDR3 reads CASSLDLRGATEAFF. The CDR3 DNA sequence: TGTGCCAGCAGCTTAGATCTCAGGGGAGCGACTGAAGCTTTCTTT.

The gene calls are TRBV14 and TRBJ1-2; TRBD1 matches 9 bases. Looked up from germline, CDR1 is SGHDN and CDR2 is FVKESK. The CDR3 length is 15 residues. The trim removed 4 bases at V and 4 bases at J, leaving 7 bases unmatched. In nucleotides, the CDR3 is TGTGCCAGCAGCCGACAACAGGGGGCGATCTATGGCTACACCTTC. As protein: CASSRQQGAIYGYTF.

This sequence joins TRBV30 and TRBJ2-2; D is uncertain. Trimming cost V 0 bases and J 6 bases, with 14 bases left between them. Germline loops: CDR1 GTSNPN, CDR2 SVGIG (reference sequence). The CDR3 is made up of 15 amino acids. This CDR3 is CAWSVNVPSAGELFF. DNA of the CDR3: TGTGCCTGGAGTGTAAACGTCCCGAGTGCCGGGGAGCTGTTTTTT.